The entry below gives a single T cell receptor beta chain sequence along with its context. Its specificity is unknown. The V gene's germline CDR1 is SGHVS and CDR2 FQNEAQ. The CDR3 spans 15 residues. Trimming removed 5 bases from V and 4 bases from J, with 18 bases in between. The data derive from a study of T cell responses to AZD1222 COVID-19 vaccine. Study conclusions and caveats: It was only after the peak T cell response that any repertoires were sampled. Just a handful of people given AZD1222 tested seropositive at baseline. Per reports, nearly half of all spike-specific TCRs target regions that are unmutated in variants.

Sequencing was performed with immunoSEQ multiplex PCR; in TCRdb, only in-frame clones are kept and a portion is missing. There are around 120,000 clones in the sample; roughly 91% occur only once, and approximately 7.1% lies in the top ten. Analyses pooled second doses at about 4 or about 12 weeks. The source was peripheral blood, collected 28 days after the second AZD1222 dose. This clonotype was sampled from an adult who received the AZD1222 COVID-19 vaccine. This chain uses TRBV7-8 with TRBJ2-7; D might be TRBD1 (6 bases). The CDR3 DNA follows: TGTGCCAGCAGCGGCTCGGGGCTCCAGGGGTACGAGCAGTACTTC. This translates into CASSGSGLQGYEQYF.